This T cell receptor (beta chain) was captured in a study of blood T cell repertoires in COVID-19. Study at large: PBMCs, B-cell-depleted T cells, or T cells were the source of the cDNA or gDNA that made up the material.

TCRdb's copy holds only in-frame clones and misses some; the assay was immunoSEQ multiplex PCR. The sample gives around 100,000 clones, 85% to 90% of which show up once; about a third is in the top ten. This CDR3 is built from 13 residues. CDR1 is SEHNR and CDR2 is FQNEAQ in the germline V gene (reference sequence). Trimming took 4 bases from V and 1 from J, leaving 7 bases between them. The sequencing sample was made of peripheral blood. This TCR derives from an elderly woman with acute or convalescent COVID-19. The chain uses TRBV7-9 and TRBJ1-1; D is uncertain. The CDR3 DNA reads TGTGCCAGCAGCTCCCGGGGGAACACTGAAGCTTTCTTT. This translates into CASSSRGNTEAFF.